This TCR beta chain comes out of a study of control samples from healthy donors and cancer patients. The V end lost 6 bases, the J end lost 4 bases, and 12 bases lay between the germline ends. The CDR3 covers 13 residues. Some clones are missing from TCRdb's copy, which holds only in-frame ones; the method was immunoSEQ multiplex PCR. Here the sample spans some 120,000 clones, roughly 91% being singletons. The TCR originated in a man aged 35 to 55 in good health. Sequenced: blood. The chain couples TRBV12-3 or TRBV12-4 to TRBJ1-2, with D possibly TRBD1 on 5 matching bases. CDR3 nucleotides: TGTGCCAGCAGGAAGACAGTGGTCTATGGCTACACCTTC. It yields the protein CASRKTVVYGYTF.